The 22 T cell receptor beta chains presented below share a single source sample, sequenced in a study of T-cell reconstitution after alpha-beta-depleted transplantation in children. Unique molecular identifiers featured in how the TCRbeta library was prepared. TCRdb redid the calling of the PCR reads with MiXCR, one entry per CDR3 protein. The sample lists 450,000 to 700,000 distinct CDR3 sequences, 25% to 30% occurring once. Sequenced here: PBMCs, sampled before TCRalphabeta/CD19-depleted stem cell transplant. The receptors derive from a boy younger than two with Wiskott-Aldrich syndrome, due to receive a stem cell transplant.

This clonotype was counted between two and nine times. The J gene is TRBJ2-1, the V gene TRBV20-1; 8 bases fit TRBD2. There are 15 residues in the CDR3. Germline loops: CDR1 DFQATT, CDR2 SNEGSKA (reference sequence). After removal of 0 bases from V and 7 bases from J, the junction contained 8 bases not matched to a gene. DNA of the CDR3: TGCAGTGCTAGAGAACCTAGCGGGTTGGGTAATGAGCAGTTCTTC. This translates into CSAREPSGLGNEQFF.

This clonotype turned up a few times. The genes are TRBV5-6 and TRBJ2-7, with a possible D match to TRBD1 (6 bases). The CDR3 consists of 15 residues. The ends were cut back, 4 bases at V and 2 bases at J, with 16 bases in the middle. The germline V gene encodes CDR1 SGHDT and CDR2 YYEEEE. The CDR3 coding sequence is TGTGCCAGCAGCGTCTTAGGACAGAGCCCCTACGAGCAGTACTTC. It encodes CASSVLGQSPYEQYF.

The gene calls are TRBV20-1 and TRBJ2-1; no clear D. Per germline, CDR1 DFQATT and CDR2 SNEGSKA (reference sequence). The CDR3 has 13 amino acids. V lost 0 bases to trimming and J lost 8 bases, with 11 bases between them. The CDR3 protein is CSAREAVRDEQFF. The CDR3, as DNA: TGCAGTGCTAGAGAGGCCGTGAGAGATGAGCAGTTCTTC.

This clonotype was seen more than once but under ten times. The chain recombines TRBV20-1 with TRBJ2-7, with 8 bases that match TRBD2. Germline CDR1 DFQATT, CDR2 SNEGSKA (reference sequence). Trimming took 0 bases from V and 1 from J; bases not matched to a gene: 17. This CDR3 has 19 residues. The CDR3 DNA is TGCAGTGCTAGAGATTTCGCCGCCAGCGGGAGCAAGGGATCCTACGAGCAGTACTTC. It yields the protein CSARDFAASGSKGSYEQYF.

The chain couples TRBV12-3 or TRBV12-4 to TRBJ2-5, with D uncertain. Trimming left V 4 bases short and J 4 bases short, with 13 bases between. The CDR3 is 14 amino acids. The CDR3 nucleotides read TGTGCCAGCAGTTCGCCGGCAAGGTTAGAGACCCAGTACTTC. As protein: CASSSPARLETQYF.

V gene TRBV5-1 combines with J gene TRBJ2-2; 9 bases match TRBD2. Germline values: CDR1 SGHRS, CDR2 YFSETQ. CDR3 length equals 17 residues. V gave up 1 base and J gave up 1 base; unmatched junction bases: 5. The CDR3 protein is CASSLTLTSGNTGELFF. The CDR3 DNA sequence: TGCGCCAGCAGCTTGACATTGACTAGCGGGAACACCGGGGAGCTGTTTTTT.

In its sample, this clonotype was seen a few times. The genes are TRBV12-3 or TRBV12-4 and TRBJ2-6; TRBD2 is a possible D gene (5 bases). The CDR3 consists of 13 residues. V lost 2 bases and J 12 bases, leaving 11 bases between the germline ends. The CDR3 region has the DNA TGTGCCAGCAGTTTACTTCAGGAGGCCGTCCTGACTTTC. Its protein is CASSLLQEAVLTF.

The CDR3 coding sequence is TGCAGTGCTAGAAGGCCCGGGGGGCAGGGCAATAATCAGCCCCAGCATTTT. Protein: CSARRPGGQGNNQPQHF. The chain links TRBV20-1 to TRBJ1-5; possibly TRBD1 for D (6 bases). Germline assignment: CDR1 DFQATT and CDR2 SNEGSKA (reference sequence). V lost 2 bases and J lost 4, with 21 bases in between. The CDR3 extends over 17 amino acids.

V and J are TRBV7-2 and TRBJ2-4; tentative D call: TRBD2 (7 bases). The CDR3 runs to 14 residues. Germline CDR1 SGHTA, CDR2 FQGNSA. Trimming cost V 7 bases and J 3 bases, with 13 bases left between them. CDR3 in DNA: TGTGCCAGCAACGCGGGGGCTGGCAAAAACATTCAGTACTTC. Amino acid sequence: CASNAGAGKNIQYF.

Written as DNA, the CDR3 is TGTGCCAGCAGCTTAGGGACTACCCTATACAATGAGCAGTTCTTC. Protein product: CASSLGTTLYNEQFF. The genes are TRBV7-9 and TRBJ2-1; perhaps TRBD2 as D (6 bases). Germline V gene data show CDR1 as SEHNR and CDR2 as FQNEAQ (reference sequence). V was pared by 1 base and J by 4 bases, with 11 bases between. This CDR3 spans 15 amino acids. The full variable domain, with the rest looked up from reference TRBV7-9 and TRBJ2-1, is DTGVSQNPRHKITKRGQNVTFRCDPISEHNRLYWYRQTLGQGPEFLTYFQNEAQLEKSRLLSDRFSAERPKGSFSTLEIQRTEQGDSAMYLCASSLGTTLYNEQFFGPGTRLTVL.

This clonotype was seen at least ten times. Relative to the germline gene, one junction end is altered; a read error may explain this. The CDR3 loop reads CASSLGTGDTQYF. CDR3 DNA sequence: TGTGCCAGCAGCTTAGGGACAGGAGATACGCAGTATTTT. This chain joins TRBV5-1 and TRBJ2-3, with 8 nucleotides matching TRBD1. The CDR3 totals 13 residues. Germline assignment: CDR1 SGHRS and CDR2 YFSETQ.

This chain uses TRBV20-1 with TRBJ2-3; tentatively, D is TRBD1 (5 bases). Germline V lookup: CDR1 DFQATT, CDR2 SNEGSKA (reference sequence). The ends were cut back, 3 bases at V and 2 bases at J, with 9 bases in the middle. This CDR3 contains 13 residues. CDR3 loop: CSASRQFTDTQYF. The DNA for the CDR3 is TGCAGTGCTAGTAGACAGTTCACAGATACGCAGTATTTT.

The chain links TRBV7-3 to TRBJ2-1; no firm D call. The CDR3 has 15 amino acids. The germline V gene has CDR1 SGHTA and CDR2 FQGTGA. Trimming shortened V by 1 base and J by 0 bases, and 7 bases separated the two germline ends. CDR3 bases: TGTGCCAGCAGCTTAAACGCGCGCTCCTACAATGAGCAGTTCTTC. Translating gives CASSLNARSYNEQFF.

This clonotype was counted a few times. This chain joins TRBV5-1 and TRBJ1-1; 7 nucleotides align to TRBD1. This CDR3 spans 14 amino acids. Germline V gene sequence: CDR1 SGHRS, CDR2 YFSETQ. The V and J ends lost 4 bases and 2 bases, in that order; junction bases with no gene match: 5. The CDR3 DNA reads TGCGCCAGCAGCCCCAGGGACAGTAACACTGAAGCTTTCTTT. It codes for CASSPRDSNTEAFF.

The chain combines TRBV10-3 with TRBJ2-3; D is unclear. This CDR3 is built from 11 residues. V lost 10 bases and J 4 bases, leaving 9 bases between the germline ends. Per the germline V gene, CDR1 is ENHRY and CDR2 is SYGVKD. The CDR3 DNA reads TGTGCCACAATGACGGCAGATACGCAGTATTTT. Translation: CATMTADTQYF.

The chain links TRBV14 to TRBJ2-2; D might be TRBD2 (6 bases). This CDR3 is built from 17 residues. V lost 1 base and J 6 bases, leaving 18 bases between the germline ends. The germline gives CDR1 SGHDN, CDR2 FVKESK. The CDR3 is CASSQVAGIRGSGELFF. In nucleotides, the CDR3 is TGTGCCAGCAGCCAAGTAGCAGGGATTCGGGGGTCCGGGGAGCTGTTTTTT.

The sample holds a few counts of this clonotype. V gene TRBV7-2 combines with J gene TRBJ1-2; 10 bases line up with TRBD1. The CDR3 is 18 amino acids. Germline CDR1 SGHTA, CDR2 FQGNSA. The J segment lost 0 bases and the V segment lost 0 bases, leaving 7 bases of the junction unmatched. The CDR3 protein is CASSLAPGTGAANYGYTF. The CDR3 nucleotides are TGTGCCAGCAGCTTAGCTCCCGGGACAGGGGCAGCTAACTATGGCTACACCTTC.

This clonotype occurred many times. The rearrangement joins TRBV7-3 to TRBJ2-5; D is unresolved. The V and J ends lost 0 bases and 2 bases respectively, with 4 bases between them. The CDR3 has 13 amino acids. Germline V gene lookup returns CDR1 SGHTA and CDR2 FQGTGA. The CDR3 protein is CASSLTIQETQYF. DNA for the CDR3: TGTGCCAGCAGCTTAACAATTCAAGAGACCCAGTACTTC.

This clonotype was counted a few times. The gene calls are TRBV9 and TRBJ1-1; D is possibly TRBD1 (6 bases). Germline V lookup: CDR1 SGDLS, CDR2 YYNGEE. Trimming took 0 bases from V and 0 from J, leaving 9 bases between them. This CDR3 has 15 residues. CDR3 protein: CASSVEEGVNTEAFF. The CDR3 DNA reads TGTGCCAGCAGCGTAGAGGAGGGGGTGAACACTGAAGCTTTCTTT.

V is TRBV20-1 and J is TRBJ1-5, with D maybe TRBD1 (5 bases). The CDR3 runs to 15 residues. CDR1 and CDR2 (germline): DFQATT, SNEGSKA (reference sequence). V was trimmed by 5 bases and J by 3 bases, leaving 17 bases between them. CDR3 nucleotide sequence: TGCAGTGCTTCCAATCAGGGACGCATCAATCAGCCCCAGCATTTT. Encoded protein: CSASNQGRINQPQHF.

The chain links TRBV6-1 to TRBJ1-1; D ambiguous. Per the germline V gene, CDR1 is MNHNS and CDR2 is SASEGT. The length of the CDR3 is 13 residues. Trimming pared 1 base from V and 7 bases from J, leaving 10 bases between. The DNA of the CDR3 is TGTGCCAGCAGTGAAGAACCCGACGGTGAAGCTTTCTTT. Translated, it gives CASSEEPDGEAFF.

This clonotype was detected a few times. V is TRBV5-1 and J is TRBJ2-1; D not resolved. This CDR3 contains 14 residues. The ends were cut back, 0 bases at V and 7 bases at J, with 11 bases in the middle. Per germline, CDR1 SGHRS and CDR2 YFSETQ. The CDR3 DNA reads TGCGCCAGCAGCTTGGGTTCGGCTCGGAATGAGCAGTTCTTC. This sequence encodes CASSLGSARNEQFF.